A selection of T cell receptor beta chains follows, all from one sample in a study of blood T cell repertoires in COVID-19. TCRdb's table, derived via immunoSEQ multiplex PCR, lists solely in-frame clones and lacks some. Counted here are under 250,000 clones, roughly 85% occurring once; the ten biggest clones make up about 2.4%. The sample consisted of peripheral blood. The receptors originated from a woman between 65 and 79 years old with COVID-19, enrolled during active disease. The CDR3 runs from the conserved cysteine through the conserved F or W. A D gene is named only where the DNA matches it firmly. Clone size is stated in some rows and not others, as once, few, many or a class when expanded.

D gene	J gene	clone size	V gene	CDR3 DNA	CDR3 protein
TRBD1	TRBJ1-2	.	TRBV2	TGTGCCAGCGCTGACTTGGGGGACAGGGGCTATGGCTACACCTTC	CASADLGDRGYGYTF
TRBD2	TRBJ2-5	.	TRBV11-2	TGTGCCAGCAGCTTAGGGAGGTTGGCGGGAGTTTTCCAAGAGACCCAGTACTTC	CASSLGRLAGVFQETQYF
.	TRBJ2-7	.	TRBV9	TGTGCCAGCAGGGCCCCAATCTCCTACGAGCAGTACTTC	CASRAPISYEQYF
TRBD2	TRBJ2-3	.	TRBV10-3	TGTGCCATCAGTGAGCGTGGGACTACAGACACAGATACGCAGTATTTT	CAISERGTTDTDTQYF
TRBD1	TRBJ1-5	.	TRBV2	TGTGCCAGCAGTCCACAGGGGGGCAATCAGCCCCAGCATTTT	CASSPQGGNQPQHF
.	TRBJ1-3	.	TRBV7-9	TGTGCCGAAGGGGTGTCTGGAAACACCATATATTTT	CAEGVSGNTIYF
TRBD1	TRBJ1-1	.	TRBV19	TGTGCCAGTAGTACAGGGGGCTCTTACACTGAAGCTTTCTTT	CASSTGGSYTEAFF
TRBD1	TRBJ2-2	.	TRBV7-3	TGTGCCAGCAGCCCCCGGACAGGGGGAACGAACACCGGGGAGCTGTTTTTT	CASSPRTGGTNTGELFF
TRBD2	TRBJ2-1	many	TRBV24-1	TGTGCCACCAGTGACCCCGGGACTAGCGGGAGCAATGAGCAGTTCTTC	CATSDPGTSGSNEQFF
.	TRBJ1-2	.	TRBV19	TGTGCCAGCCGCGGGGGCGGATATAACTATGGCTACACCTTC	CASRGGGYNYGYTF
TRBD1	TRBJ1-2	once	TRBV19	TGTGCCAGTACCGAAAGGGGGCGAGGCTATGGCTACACCTTC	CASTERGRGYGYTF
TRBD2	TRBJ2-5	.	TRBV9	TGTGCCAGCAGCGTACGGGGGGATGGAGAGACCCAGTACTTC	CASSVRGDGETQYF
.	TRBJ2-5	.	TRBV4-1	TGCGCCAGCAGGAACAAGGGGTACGGACAAGAGACCCAGTACTTC	CASRNKGYGQETQYF
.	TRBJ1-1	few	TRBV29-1	TGCAGCGTTGCGACTGGGGCACCAACTGAAGCTTTCTTT	CSVATGAPTEAFF
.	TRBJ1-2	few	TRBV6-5	TGTGCCAGCAGTCAGAACTTGGACAGCCTCCGGGGCTACACCTTC	CASSQNLDSLRGYTF
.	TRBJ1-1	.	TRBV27	TGTGCCAGCAGTTTAAGGAGGACTCCGGACGCTGAAGCTTTCTTT	CASSLRRTPDAEAFF
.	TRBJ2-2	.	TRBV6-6	TGTGCCAGCACCCAGACAGGGAGGCACACCGGGGAGCTGTTTTTT	CASTQTGRHTGELFF
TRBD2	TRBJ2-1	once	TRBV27	TGTGCCAGTGACAAACTAGCGGGAGCCTACAATGAGCAGTTCTTC	CASDKLAGAYNEQFF
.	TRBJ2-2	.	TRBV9	TGTGCCAGCAGCGTGGACTTGACGGGAGAAATACTTGCCGGGGAGCTGTTTTTT	CASSVDLTGEILAGELFF
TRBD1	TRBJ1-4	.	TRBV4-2	TGTGCCAGCAGCCAAGCCGCGGGACAGAGTAATGAAAAACTGTTTTTT	CASSQAAGQSNEKLFF
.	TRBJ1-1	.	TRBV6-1	TGTGCCAGCAGGGAAGGGGGGACATACGCTGAAGCTTTCTTT	CASREGGTYAEAFF
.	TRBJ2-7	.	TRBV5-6	TGTGCCAGCAGCTTGGGGGCTACCGAGCAGTACTTC	CASSLGATEQYF
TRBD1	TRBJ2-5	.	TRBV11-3	TGTGCCAGCAGCTCACGACAGGGTGAGGAGACCCAGTACTTC	CASSSRQGEETQYF
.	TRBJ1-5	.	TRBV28	TGTGCCAGCAGTTTAGGGGGGGGCTTTCAGCCCCAGCATTTT	CASSLGGGFQPQHF
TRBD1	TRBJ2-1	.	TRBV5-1	TGCGCCAGCAGCTCTGACAGGGGTAGTGAGCAGTTCTTC	CASSSDRGSEQFF
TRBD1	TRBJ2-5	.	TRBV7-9	TGTGCCAGCAGCTTAACCTTTGGGACAGGGGATCAAGAGACCCAGTACTTC	CASSLTFGTGDQETQYF
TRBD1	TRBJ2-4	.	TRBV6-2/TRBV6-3	TGTGCCAGCACCCCCGAGAGACAGGGAATGAACATTCAGTACTTC	CASTPERQGMNIQYF
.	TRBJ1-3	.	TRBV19	TGTGCCAGCGCTGCGGTACAGGGAGCGTCTGGAAACACCATATATTTT	CASAAVQGASGNTIYF
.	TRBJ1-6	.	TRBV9	TGTGCCAGCAGCGCCAACAGGAATTCACCCCTCCACTTT	CASSANRNSPLHF
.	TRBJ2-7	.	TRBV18	TGTGCCAGCTCACCAGGGCGGGCGGATTTAACCTACGAGCAGTACTTC	CASSPGRADLTYEQYF
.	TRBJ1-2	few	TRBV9	TGTGCCAGCAGCGTAGGGGGAAGGGCGGGGTATGGCTACACCTTC	CASSVGGRAGYGYTF
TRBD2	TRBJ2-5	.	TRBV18	TGTGCCAGCTCACCACGGTCTAGCGGGAGTTCAGAGACCCAGTACTTC	CASSPRSSGSSETQYF
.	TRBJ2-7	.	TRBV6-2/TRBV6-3	TGTGCCAGCAGTTACTATACTAGTTCCGAGCAGTACTTC	CASSYYTSSEQYF
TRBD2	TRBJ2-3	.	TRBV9	TGTGCCAGCAGCGCCGACCCTCCGGGACTAGCAACCTCCACAGATACGCAGTATTTT	CASSADPPGLATSTDTQYF
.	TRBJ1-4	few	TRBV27	TGTGCCAGCAGTTTAGTAGGGGAAGGGAAACTGTTTTTT	CASSLVGEGKLFF